This T cell receptor (beta chain) came from a study of response to subunit inactivated influenza vaccine. This clonotype has at least ten counts. The germline V gene has CDR1 MDHEN and CDR2 SYDVKM. The CDR3 consists of 13 residues. V lost 3 bases to trimming and J lost 0 bases, with 6 bases between them. TCRdb fed the RT-PCR reads into MiXCR, producing one record per CDR3 protein. The sample yields 490,000 or so distinct CDR3 sequences, under 9% seen once. The material sequenced was PBMCs from blood, taken roughly 24 months after vaccination. The rearrangement links TRBV28 to TRBJ2-7; D unresolved. The origin of this receptor is a man aged 50-75 years who received an inactivated influenza vaccine. As DNA, the CDR3 is TGTGCCAGCAGTTTTTCCAGCTCCTACGAGCAGTACTTC. Protein product: CASSFSSSYEQYF. Based on the CDR3 plus reference TRBV28 and TRBJ2-7, the full variable domain is DVKVTQSSRYLVKRTGEKVFLECVQDMDHENMFWYRQDPGLGLRLIYFSYDVKMKEKGDIPEGYSVSREKKERFSLILESASTNQTSMYLCASSFSSSYEQYFGPGTRLTVT.